These 10 T cell receptor beta chains were all obtained from the same sample, sequenced in a study of blood T cells in healthy people across ages. With a J-beta primer mix and a sample-barcoded 5' primer, a second PCR ran 7 to 11 cycles. TCRdb processed the 5' RACE reads anew with MiXCR; each CDR3 protein has one entry. The sample yields about 290,000 distinct CDR3 sequences, around 29% seen once. Sequencing used blood. These TCRs come from a woman in her 70s in good health.

This chain joins TRBV3-1 and TRBJ2-1; 13 nucleotides match TRBD2. After removal of 3 bases from V and 1 base from J, the junction contained 6 bases not matched to a gene. The length of the CDR3 is 18 residues. CDR1 and CDR2 from the germline V gene are LGHDT and YNNKEL (reference sequence). The CDR3 region is CASSHGLAGVRSYNEQFF. DNA of the CDR3: TGTGCCAGCAGCCACGGACTAGCGGGAGTGAGGTCCTACAATGAGCAGTTCTTC.

V usage is TRBV2 and J usage is TRBJ2-3, with 7 positions matching TRBD2. In germline, CDR1 is SNHLY, CDR2 FYNNEI. The J segment lost 8 bases and the V segment lost 7 bases, leaving 18 bases of the junction unmatched. The CDR3 spans 16 residues. In nucleotides, the CDR3 is TGTGCCAGCACGGCGACTACCTGGGGGGGAGAAGGTACGCAGTATTTT. Its translation: CASTATTWGGEGTQYF.

This clonotype was detected only a few times. V and J are TRBV28 and TRBJ2-5; 9 positions agree with TRBD2. The V segment lost 7 bases and the J segment 2 bases; nucleotides outside the gene matches: 11. The CDR3 covers 16 residues. The germline V gene has CDR1 MDHEN and CDR2 SYDVKM. The CDR3 nucleotides read TGTGCCAGCATAGGGGCGGGAGGGCCCTGGCAAGAGACCCAGTACTTC. It encodes CASIGAGGPWQETQYF.

Sample share makes this clonotype large. This chain connects TRBV10-3 to TRBJ2-2, with D uncertain. This CDR3 contains 14 residues. V was cut by 6 bases and J by 4 bases, with 12 bases left in between. The germline V gene has CDR1 ENHRY and CDR2 SYGVKD. The CDR3 reads CAIRDPSGTGELFF. CDR3 sequence (DNA): TGTGCCATCAGGGACCCCTCGGGCACCGGGGAGCTGTTTTTT.

The rearrangement links TRBV3-1 to TRBJ2-5, with D hard to call. The DNA end is a closer match to TRBJ2-1, so the J assignment may be wrong. The CDR3 contains 13 residues. Per the germline V gene, CDR1 is LGHDT and CDR2 is YNNKEL (reference sequence). The CDR3 spells CASSQRSYNEQFF. The CDR3 DNA reads TGTGCCAGCAGCCAACGTTCCTACAATGAGCAGTTCTTC.

This clonotype has only a few counts. The chain carries TRBV6-1 and TRBJ2-5, with D possibly being TRBD1 (6 bases). The J call may be wrong; the DNA end is better matched by TRBJ2-7. The CDR3 spans 12 residues. CDR1 is MNHNS, CDR2 SASEGT, per germline. The DNA of the CDR3 is TGTGCCAGCAGAGAGACAGGATACGAGCAGTACTTC. Amino acids: CASRETGYEQYF.

This clonotype was found a few times. The genes are TRBV3-1 and TRBJ2-4; 9 bases fit TRBD2. V lost 5 bases to trimming and J lost 3 bases; unmatched junction nucleotides: 8. This CDR3 contains 16 residues. Germline V gene lookup returns CDR1 LGHDT and CDR2 YNNKEL (reference sequence). CDR3 DNA sequence: TGTGCCAGCAGCTATGCTAGCGGGACAGACAAAAACATTCAGTACTTC. Amino acid sequence: CASSYASGTDKNIQYF.

A few counts support this clonotype. The V and J genes are TRBV4-3 and TRBJ1-2; TRBD1 matches 9 bases. Germline V gene sequence: CDR1 LGHNA, CDR2 YSLEER. The CDR3 covers 16 residues. V shed 0 bases and J 4 bases; nucleotides not matched to a gene: 6. The CDR3 DNA reads TGCGCCAGCAGCCAAGAACAGGGGGCTCATGCCTATGGCTACACCTTC. Translating gives CASSQEQGAHAYGYTF.

This chain uses TRBV28 with TRBJ1-1; maybe TRBD1 (6 bases). The ends were cut back, 2 bases at V and 11 bases at J, with 15 bases in the middle. Germline V gene sequence: CDR1 MDHEN, CDR2 SYDVKM. The CDR3 contains 13 residues. Here the CDR3 DNA reads TGTGCCAGCAGTTTAAGGCAGGGGTTTTTGGCTTTCTTT. Amino acids: CASSLRQGFLAFF.

This clonotype was detected a few times. The chain uses TRBV24-1 and TRBJ2-1, with D possibly being TRBD1 or TRBD2 (5 bases each). The V gene's germline CDR1 is KGHDR and CDR2 SFDVKD. V lost 9 bases and J lost 0, with 14 bases in between. CDR3 length equals 15 residues. CDR3 amino acids: CATRGSGSSYNEQFF. The CDR3 bases are TGTGCCACCCGAGGTTCAGGGAGCTCCTACAATGAGCAGTTCTTC.